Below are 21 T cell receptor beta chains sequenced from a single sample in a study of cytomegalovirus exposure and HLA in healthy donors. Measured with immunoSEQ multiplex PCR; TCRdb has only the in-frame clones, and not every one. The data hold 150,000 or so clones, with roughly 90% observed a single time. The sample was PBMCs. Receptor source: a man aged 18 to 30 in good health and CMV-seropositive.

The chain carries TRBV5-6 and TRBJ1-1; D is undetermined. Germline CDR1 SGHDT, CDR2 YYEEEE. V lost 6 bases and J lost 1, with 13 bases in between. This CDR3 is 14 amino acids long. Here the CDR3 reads CASILFGPNTEAFF. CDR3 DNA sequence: TGTGCCAGCATCCTGTTTGGCCCGAACACTGAAGCTTTCTTT.

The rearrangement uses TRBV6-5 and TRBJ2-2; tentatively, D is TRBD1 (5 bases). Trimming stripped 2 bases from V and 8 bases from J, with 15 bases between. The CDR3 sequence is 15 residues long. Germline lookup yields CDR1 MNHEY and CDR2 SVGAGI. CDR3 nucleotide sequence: TGTGCCAGCAGTTACAAGGACACCCGTTCGGGGGAGCTGTTTTTT. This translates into CASSYKDTRSGELFF.

The CDR3 bases are TGCGCCAGCAGCTTCGCGGACAGGAATAATTCACCCCTCCACTTT. Translation: CASSFADRNNSPLHF. This chain connects TRBV5-1 to TRBJ1-6, with 7 bases fitting TRBD1. The CDR3 totals 15 residues. V was pared by 2 bases and J by 5 bases, with 4 bases of the junction left unmatched. The germline V gene has CDR1 SGHRS and CDR2 YFSETQ.

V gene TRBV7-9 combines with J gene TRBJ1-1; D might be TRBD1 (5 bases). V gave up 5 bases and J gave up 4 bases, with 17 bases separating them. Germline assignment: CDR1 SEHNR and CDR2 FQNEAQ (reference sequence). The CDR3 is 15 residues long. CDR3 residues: CASSARVGVGTEAFF. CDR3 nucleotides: TGTGCCAGCAGCGCCAGGGTTGGGGTGGGCACTGAAGCTTTCTTT.

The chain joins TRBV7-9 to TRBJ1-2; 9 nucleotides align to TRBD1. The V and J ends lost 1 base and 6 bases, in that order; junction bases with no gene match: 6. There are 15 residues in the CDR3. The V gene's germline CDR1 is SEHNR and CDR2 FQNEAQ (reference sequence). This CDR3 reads CASSLETGGRHGYTF. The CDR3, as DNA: TGTGCCAGCAGCTTAGAGACAGGGGGTCGTCATGGCTACACCTTC. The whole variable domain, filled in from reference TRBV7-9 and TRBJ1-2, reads DTGVSQNPRHKITKRGQNVTFRCDPISEHNRLYWYRQTLGQGPEFLTYFQNEAQLEKSRLLSDRFSAERPKGSFSTLEIQRTEQGDSAMYLCASSLETGGRHGYTFGSGTRLTVV.

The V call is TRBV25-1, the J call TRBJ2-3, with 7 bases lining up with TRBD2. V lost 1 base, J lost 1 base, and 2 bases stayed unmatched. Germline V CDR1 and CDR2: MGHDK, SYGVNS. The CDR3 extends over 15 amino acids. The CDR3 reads CASSEWAGGTDTQYF. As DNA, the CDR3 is TGTGCCAGCAGTGAATGGGCGGGAGGCACAGATACGCAGTATTTT.

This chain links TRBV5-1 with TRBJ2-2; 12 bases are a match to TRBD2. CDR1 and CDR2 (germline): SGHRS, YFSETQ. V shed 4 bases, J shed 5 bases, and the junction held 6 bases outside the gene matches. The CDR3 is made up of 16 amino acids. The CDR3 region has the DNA TGCGCCAGCAGCCCCGATACTAGCGGGAGGACCGGGGAGCTGTTTTTT. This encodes CASSPDTSGRTGELFF. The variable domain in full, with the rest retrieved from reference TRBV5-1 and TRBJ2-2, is KAGVTQTPRYLIKTRGQQVTLSCSPISGHRSVSWYQQTPGQGLQFLFEYFSETQRNKGNFPGRFSGRQFSNSRSEMNVSTLELGDSALYLCASSPDTSGRTGELFFGEGSRLTVL.

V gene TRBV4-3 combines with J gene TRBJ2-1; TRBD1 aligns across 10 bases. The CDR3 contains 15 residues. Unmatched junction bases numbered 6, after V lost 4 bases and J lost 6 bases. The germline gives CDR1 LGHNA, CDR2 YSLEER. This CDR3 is CASSPRWTGGNEQFF. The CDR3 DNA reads TGCGCCAGCAGCCCCCGATGGACAGGGGGCAATGAGCAGTTCTTC.

The CDR3 sequence is CASSLGGGVEQFF. The CDR3 bases are TGTGCCAGCAGCTTGGGCGGGGGAGTGGAGCAGTTCTTC. The gene calls are TRBV5-6 and TRBJ2-1, with 7 bases fitting TRBD2. The CDR3 covers 13 residues. CDR1 and CDR2 from the germline V gene are SGHDT and YYEEEE. V lost 0 bases, J lost 10 bases, and 4 bases stayed unmatched.

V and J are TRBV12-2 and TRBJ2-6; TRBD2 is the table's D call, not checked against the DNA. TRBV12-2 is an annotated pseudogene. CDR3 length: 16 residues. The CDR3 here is CASRLAGRSGANVLTF. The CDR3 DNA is TGTGCAAGTCGCTTAGCGGGGAGGTCTGGGGCCAACGTCCTGACTTTC.

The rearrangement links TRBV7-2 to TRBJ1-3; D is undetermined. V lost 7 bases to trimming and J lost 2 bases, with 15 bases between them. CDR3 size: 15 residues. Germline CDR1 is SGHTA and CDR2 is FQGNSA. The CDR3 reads CASTILASTGNTIYF. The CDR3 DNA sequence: TGTGCCAGCACCATCTTAGCGAGTACTGGAAACACCATATATTTT.

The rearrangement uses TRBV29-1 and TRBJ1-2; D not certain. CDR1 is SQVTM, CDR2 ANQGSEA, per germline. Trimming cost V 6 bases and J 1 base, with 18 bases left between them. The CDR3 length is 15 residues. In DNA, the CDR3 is TGCAGCGTACCAGACCCGACTGGGTTTAACTATGGCTACACCTTC. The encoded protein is CSVPDPTGFNYGYTF.

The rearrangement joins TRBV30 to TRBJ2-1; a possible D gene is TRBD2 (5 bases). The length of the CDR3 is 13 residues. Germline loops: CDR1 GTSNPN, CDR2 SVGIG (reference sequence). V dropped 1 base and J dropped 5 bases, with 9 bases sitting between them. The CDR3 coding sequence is TGTGCCTGGAGTGGCGGGTCCAACAATGAGCAGTTCTTC. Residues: CAWSGGSNNEQFF.

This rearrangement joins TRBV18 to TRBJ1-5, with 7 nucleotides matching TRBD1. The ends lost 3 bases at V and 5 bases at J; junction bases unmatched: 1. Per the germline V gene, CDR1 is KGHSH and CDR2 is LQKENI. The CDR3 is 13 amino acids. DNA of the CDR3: TGTGCCAGCTCACCCCAGGGGGATCAGCCCCAGCATTTT. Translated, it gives CASSPQGDQPQHF. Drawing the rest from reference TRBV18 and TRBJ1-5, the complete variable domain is NAGVMQNPRHLVRRRGQEARLRCSPMKGHSHVYWYRQLPEEGLKFMVYLQKENIIDESGMPKERFSAEFPKEGPSILRIQQVVRGDSAAYFCASSPQGDQPQHFGDGTRLSIL.

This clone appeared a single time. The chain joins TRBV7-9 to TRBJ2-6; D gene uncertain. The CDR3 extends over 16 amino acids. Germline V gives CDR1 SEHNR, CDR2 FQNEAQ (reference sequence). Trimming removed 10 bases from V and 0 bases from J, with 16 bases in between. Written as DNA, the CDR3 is TGTGCCATCAGATTCCCCTTTAACTCTGGGGCCAACGTCCTGACTTTC. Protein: CAIRFPFNSGANVLTF.

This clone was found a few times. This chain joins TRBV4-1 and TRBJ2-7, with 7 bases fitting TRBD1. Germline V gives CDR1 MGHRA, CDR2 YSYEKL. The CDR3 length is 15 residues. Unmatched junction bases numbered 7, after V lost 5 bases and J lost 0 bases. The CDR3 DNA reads TGCGCCAGCAGCGACCGGGACAGTGACTCCTACGAGCAGTACTTC. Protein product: CASSDRDSDSYEQYF.

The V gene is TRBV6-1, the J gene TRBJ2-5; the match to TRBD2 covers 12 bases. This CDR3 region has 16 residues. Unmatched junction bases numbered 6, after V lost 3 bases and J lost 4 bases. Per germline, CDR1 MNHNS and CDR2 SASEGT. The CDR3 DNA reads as TGTGCCAGCAGTGATTGGCTAGCGGGGGGGGCAGAGACCCAGTACTTC. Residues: CASSDWLAGGAETQYF.

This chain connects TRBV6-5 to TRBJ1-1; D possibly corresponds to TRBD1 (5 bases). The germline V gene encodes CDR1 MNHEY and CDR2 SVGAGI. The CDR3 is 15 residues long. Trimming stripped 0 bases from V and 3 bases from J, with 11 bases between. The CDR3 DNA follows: TGTGCCAGCAGTTACTCTCCGTGGGGGGACACTGAAGCTTTCTTT. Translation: CASSYSPWGDTEAFF.

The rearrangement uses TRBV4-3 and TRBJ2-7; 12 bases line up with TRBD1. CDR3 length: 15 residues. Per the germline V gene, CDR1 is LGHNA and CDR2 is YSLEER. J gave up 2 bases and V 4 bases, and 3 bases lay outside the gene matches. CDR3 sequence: CASSPGQGATYEQYF. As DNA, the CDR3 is TGCGCCAGCAGCCCGGGACAGGGGGCAACCTACGAGCAGTACTTC.

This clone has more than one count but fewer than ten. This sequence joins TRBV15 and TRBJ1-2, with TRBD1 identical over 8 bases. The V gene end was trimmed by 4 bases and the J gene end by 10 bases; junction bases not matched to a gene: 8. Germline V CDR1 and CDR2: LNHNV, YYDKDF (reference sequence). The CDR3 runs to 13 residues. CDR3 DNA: TGTGCCACCAGCACACCGACAGGGGACCACTACACCTTC. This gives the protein CATSTPTGDHYTF. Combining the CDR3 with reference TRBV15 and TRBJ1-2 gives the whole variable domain DAMVIQNPRYQVTQFGKPVTLSCSQTLNHNVMYWYQQKSSQAPKLLFHYYDKDFNNEADTPDNFQSRRPNTSFCFLDIRSPGLGDTAMYLCATSTPTGDHYTFGSGTRLTVV.

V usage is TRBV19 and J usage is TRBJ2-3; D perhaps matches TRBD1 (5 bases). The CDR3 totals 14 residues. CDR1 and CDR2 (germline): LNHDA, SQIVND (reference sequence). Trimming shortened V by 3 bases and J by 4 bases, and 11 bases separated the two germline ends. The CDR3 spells CASSIGRAADTQYF. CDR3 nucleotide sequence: TGTGCCAGTAGTATCGGCAGGGCCGCAGATACGCAGTATTTT.